These 11 T cell receptor beta chains share one sample of origin, sequenced in a study of CD8 T cells in ankylosing spondylitis. TCRdb reprocessed the 5' RACE reads with MiXCR, giving one entry per CDR3 protein. The table records 200,000 or so distinct CDR3 sequences, roughly 25% of them present only once. Sequences were obtained from blood, either unsorted or a sorted T cell fraction (not recorded which). The receptors were gathered from a male donor with ankylosing spondylitis or in good health (not recorded which).

The table lists this clonotype with many counts. The chain employs TRBV5-1 and TRBJ2-1; 9 bases fit TRBD2. V lost 0 bases to trimming and J lost 7 bases; unmatched junction nucleotides: 8. Per the germline V gene, CDR1 is SGHRS and CDR2 is YFSETQ. The CDR3 runs to 16 residues. The CDR3 DNA follows: TGCGCCAGCAGCTTGGGAAGTGCTAGCGGGAATAATGAGCAGTTCTTC. It is translated as CASSLGSASGNNEQFF.

This clonotype was seen ten or more times. The CDR3 DNA reads TGCAGTGCCATACATGGCCGTATGAACACTGAAGCTTTCTTT. Protein sequence: CSAIHGRMNTEAFF. This chain joins TRBV20-1 and TRBJ1-1; D call uncertain. The CDR3 has 14 amino acids. Trimming pared 6 bases from V and 0 bases from J, leaving 14 bases between. The germline gives CDR1 DFQATT, CDR2 SNEGSKA (reference sequence).

This clonotype was detected only a few times. The chain joins TRBV10-2 to TRBJ2-1, with 11 positions matching TRBD2. The CDR3 is made up of 19 amino acids. CDR1 and CDR2 from the germline V gene are WSHSY and SAAADI. V lost 3 bases to trimming and J lost 3 bases; unmatched junction nucleotides: 13. The CDR3 DNA is TGCGCCAGCAGTGACGCTATTAGCGGGAGGGTATCTATCTACAATGAGCAGTTCTTC. It encodes CASSDAISGRVSIYNEQFF.

A single count supports this clonotype. The CDR3 DNA sequence: TGCAGTGCTCCGACTAGCGGGAGGGTGATCCCAGATACGCAGTATTTT. Translated: CSAPTSGRVIPDTQYF. This chain links TRBV20-1 with TRBJ2-3; 14 bases are shared with TRBD2. Germline CDR1 reads DFQATT; CDR2 reads SNEGSKA (reference sequence). The CDR3 has 16 residues. Trimming cost V 5 bases and J 4 bases; bases outside gene matches: 8.

The table lists this clonotype with many counts. V gene TRBV29-1 combines with J gene TRBJ1-1, with D maybe TRBD1 (6 bases). The CDR3 runs 15 residues. Germline V gene lookup returns CDR1 SQVTM and CDR2 ANQGSEA. V lost 3 bases to trimming and J lost 1 base, with 15 bases between them. The CDR3: CSVDSFRDKNTEAFF. The DNA of the CDR3 is TGCAGCGTTGACTCCTTCCGGGACAAGAACACTGAAGCTTTCTTT. Complete variable domain (other parts from reference TRBV29-1 and TRBJ1-1): SAVISQKPSRDICQRGTSLTIQCQVDSQVTMMFWYRQQPGQSLTLIATANQGSEATYESGFVIDKFPISRPNLTFSTLTVSNMSPEDSSIYLCSVDSFRDKNTEAFFGQGTRLTVV.

This clonotype has ten or more counts. The chain joins TRBV5-1 to TRBJ2-6; D is undetermined. Trimming shortened V by 3 bases and J by 2 bases, and 9 bases separated the two germline ends. The CDR3 consists of 15 residues. Germline CDR1 SGHRS, CDR2 YFSETQ. The CDR3 region has the DNA TGCGCCAGCAGCTCAGCCTTACCTGGGGCCAACGTCCTGACTTTC. Amino acid sequence: CASSSALPGANVLTF.

This clonotype was seen ten or more times. The V call is TRBV12-3 or TRBV12-4, the J call TRBJ2-3, with TRBD1 matching over 7 bases. The CDR3 extends over 12 amino acids. Trimming at V came to 5 bases and at J to 6 bases, leaving 2 bases not matched to a gene. The CDR3 protein is CASSGTDDTQYF. DNA of the CDR3: TGTGCCAGCAGTGGGACAGATGATACGCAGTATTTT.

This clonotype appeared many times. The V and J genes are TRBV28 and TRBJ2-1; possible D gene TRBD1, 5 bases. CDR1 and CDR2 (germline): MDHEN, SYDVKM. V dropped 6 bases and J dropped 7 bases, with 10 bases sitting between them. This CDR3 spans 12 amino acids. This CDR3 is CASSLQGNEQFF. The CDR3 DNA is TGTGCCAGCAGCCTCCAGGGAAATGAGCAGTTCTTC.

The table lists this clonotype with many counts. The genes are TRBV5-6 and TRBJ2-6; the D is unclear. V was shortened by 2 bases and J by 3 bases, with 0 bases between the two germline ends. CDR1 is SGHDT, CDR2 YYEEEE, per germline. This CDR3 has 12 amino acids. CDR3 DNA sequence: TGTGCCAGCAGCTTTGGGGCCAACGTCCTGACTTTC. The encoded protein is CASSFGANVLTF.

This clonotype was picked up a small number of times. V gene TRBV9 combines with J gene TRBJ2-1; tentatively, D is TRBD1 (5 bases). Trimming pared 4 bases from V and 6 bases from J, leaving 23 bases between. This CDR3 is 17 amino acids long. CDR1 and CDR2 (germline): SGDLS, YYNGEE. CDR3 in amino acids: CASSSGLGHIKGNEQFF. CDR3 in DNA: TGTGCCAGCAGCTCCGGCCTCGGACACATTAAGGGCAATGAGCAGTTCTTC.

This clonotype was recorded a few times. The gene calls are TRBV20-1 and TRBJ1-2; 8 bases agree with TRBD1. Germline CDR1 reads DFQATT; CDR2 reads SNEGSKA (reference sequence). The CDR3 spans 13 residues. Losses at the gene ends were 6 bases for V and 12 bases for J; bases not matched to a gene: 15. The CDR3 here is CSATSAGGAWHTF. CDR3 nucleotides: TGCAGTGCGACAAGTGCAGGGGGCGCTTGGCACACCTTC.